This T cell receptor beta chain was sequenced during a study of control samples from healthy donors and cancer patients. The CDR3 has 13 amino acids. V shed 4 bases and J 4 bases; nucleotides not matched to a gene: 2. Per the germline V gene, CDR1 is SGHTA and CDR2 is FQGTGA. Method: immunoSEQ multiplex PCR; TCRdb's copy keeps in-frame clones and lacks some. The sample has about 140,000 clones, about 90% seen once; the top ten hold about 7.6%. The sequencing input was blood. The clonotype comes from a man younger than 30 in good health. The V and J genes are TRBV7-3 and TRBJ1-1; 8 bases map to TRBD1. CDR3 loop: CASSSGGPTEAFF. The CDR3 nucleotides read TGTGCCAGCAGCTCAGGGGGCCCCACTGAAGCTTTCTTT.